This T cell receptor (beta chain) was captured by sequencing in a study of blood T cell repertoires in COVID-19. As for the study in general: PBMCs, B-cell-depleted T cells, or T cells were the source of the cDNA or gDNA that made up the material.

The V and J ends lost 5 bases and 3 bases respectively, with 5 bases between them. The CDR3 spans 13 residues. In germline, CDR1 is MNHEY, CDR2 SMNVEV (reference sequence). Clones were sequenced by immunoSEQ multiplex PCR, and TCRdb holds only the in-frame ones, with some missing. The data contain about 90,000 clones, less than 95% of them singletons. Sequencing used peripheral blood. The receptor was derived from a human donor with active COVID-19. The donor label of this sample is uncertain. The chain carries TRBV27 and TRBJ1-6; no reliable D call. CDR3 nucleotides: TGTGCCAGCAGTATGAGCTATAATTCACCCCTCCACTTT. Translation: CASSMSYNSPLHF.